This TCR beta chain derives from a study of T cell changes during pregnancy in multiple sclerosis. Produced via immunoSEQ multiplex PCR; TCRdb's table is partial and in-frame only. The sample has tens of thousands of clones; roughly 94% are singletons. The CDR3 is made up of 14 amino acids. The germline V gene has CDR1 SGDLS and CDR2 YYNGEE. Trimming pared 5 bases from V and 6 bases from J, leaving 14 bases between. V usage is TRBV9 and J usage is TRBJ2-2, with no clear D. The material sequenced was CD8+ T cells from peripheral blood mononuclear cells, taken after pregnancy. This TCR was sampled from a female donor with multiple sclerosis, enrolled in a pregnancy study. CDR3 DNA: TGTGCCAGCAGAAGACTTAGCTCGGCCGGGGAGCTGTTTTTT. Its translation is CASRRLSSAGELFF. Filled out from reference TRBV9 and TRBJ2-2, the complete variable domain reads DSGVTQTPKHLITATGQRVTLRCSPRSGDLSVYWYQQSLDQGLQFLIQYYNGEERAKGNILERFSAQQFPDLHSELNLSSLELGDSALYFCASRRLSSAGELFFGEGSRLTVL.